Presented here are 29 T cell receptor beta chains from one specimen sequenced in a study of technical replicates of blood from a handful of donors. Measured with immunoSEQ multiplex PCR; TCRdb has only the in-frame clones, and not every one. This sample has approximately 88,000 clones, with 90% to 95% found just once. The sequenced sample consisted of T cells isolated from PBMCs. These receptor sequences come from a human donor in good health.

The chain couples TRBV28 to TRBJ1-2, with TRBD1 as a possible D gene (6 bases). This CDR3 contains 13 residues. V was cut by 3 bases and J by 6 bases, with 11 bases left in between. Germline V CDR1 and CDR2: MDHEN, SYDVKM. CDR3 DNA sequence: TGTGCCAGCAGTTTCCAGGGGAATGATGGCTACACCTTC. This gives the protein CASSFQGNDGYTF.

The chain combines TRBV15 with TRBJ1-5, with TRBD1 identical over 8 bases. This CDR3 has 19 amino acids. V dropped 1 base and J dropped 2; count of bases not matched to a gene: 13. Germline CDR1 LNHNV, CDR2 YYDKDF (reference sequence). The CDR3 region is CATSRAGRGQNKGNQPQHF. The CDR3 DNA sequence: TGTGCCACCAGCAGAGCTGGCAGGGGGCAGAATAAGGGCAATCAGCCCCAGCATTTT.

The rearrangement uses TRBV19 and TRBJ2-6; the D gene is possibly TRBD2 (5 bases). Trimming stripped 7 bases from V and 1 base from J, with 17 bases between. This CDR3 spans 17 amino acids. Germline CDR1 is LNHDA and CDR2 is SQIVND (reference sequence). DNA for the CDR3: TGTGCCAGTATGAGAGGGAAGGGTATTTCTGGGGCCAACGTCCTGACTTTC. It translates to CASMRGKGISGANVLTF.

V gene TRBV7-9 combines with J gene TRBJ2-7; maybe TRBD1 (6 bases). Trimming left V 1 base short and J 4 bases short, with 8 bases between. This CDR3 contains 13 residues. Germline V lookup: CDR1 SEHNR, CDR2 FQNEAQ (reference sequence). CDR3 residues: CASSLVDSYEQYF. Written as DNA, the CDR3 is TGTGCCAGCAGCTTAGTGGACAGTTACGAGCAGTACTTC.

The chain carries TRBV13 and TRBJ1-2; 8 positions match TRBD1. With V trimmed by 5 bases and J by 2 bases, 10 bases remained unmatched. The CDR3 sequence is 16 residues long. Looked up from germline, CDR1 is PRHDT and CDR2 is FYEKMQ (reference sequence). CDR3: CASSLRTGIHNYGYTF. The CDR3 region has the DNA TGTGCCAGCAGCCTTAGGACAGGGATCCACAACTATGGCTACACCTTC.

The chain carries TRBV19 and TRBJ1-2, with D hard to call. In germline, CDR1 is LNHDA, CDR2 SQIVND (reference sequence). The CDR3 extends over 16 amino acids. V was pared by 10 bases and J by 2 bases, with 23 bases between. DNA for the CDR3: TGTGCCACCACCTCTCCGGCGGCAGCTATCAACTATGGCTACACCTTC. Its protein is CATTSPAAAINYGYTF.

The CDR3 spells CASSVAGGFQETQYF. DNA of the CDR3: TGTGCCAGCAGCGTAGCGGGGGGGTTCCAAGAGACCCAGTACTTC. The genes are TRBV9 and TRBJ2-5; 8 bases match TRBD2. The CDR3 length is 15 residues. Germline CDR1 and CDR2: SGDLS and YYNGEE. Trimming cost V 0 bases and J 1 base; bases outside gene matches: 2.

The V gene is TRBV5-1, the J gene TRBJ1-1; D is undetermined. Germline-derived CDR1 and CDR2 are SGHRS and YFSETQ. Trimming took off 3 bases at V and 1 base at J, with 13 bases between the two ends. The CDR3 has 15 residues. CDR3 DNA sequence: TGCGCCAGCAGCTCTCGGCCCGGGAGGAACACTGAAGCTTTCTTT. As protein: CASSSRPGRNTEAFF. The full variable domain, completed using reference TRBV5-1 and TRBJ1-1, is KAGVTQTPRYLIKTRGQQVTLSCSPISGHRSVSWYQQTPGQGLQFLFEYFSETQRNKGNFPGRFSGRQFSNSRSEMNVSTLELGDSALYLCASSSRPGRNTEAFFGQGTRLTVV.

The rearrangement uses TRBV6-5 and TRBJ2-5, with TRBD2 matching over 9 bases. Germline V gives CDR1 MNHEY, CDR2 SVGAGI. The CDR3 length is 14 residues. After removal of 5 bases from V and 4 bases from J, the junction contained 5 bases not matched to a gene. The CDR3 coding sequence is TGTGCCAGCAGTACCCTTAGCGGGAGAGAGACCCAGTACTTC. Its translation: CASSTLSGRETQYF.

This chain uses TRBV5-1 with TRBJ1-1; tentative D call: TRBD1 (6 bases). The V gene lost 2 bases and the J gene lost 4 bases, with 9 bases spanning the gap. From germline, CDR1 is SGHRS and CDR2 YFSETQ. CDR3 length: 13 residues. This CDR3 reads CASSFGTRTEAFF. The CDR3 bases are TGCGCCAGCAGCTTTGGGACACGCACTGAAGCTTTCTTT.

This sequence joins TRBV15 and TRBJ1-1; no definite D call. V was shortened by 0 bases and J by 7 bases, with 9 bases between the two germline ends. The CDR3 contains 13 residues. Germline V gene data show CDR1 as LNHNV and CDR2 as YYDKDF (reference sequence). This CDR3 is CATSREAVLEAFF. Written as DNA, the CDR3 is TGTGCCACCAGCAGAGAGGCAGTCCTTGAAGCTTTCTTT.

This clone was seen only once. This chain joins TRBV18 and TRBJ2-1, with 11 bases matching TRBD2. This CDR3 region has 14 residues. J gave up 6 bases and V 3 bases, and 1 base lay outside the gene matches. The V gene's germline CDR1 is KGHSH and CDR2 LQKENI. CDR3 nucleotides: TGTGCCAGCTCACCTACTAGCGGGAGCAATGAGCAGTTCTTC. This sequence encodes CASSPTSGSNEQFF.

CDR3 region: CASTVGPIPGIEAFF. In DNA form, the CDR3 reads TGTGCCAGCACCGTTGGACCAATTCCGGGGATTGAAGCTTTCTTT. This chain uses TRBV9 with TRBJ1-1, with D hard to call. The V end was cut by 6 bases, the J end by 7 bases, with 22 bases between. Germline V gives CDR1 SGDLS, CDR2 YYNGEE. This CDR3 is built from 15 residues.

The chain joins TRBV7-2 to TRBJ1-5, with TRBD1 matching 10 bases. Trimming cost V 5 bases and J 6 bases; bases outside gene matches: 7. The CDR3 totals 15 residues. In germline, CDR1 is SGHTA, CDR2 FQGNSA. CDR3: CASSETGGRIQPQHF. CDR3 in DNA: TGTGCCAGCAGCGAGACAGGGGGCCGGATTCAGCCCCAGCATTTT. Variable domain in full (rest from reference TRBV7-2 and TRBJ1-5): GAGVSQSPSNKVTEKGKDVELRCDPISGHTALYWYRQSLGQGLEFLIYFQGNSAPDKSGLPSDRFSAERTGGSVSTLTIQRTQQEDSAVYLCASSETGGRIQPQHFGDGTRLSIL.

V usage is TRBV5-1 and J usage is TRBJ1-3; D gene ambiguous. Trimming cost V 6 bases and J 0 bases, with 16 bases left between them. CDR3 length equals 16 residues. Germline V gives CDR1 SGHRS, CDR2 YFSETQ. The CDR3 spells CASTPGLLNSGNTIYF. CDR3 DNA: TGCGCCAGCACCCCGGGATTGCTGAACTCTGGAAACACCATATATTTT.

The CDR3 protein is CASSLDVGTGEDIQYF. Here the CDR3 DNA reads TGTGCCAGCAGCTTAGATGTCGGGACAGGGGAGGACATTCAGTACTTC. V and J are TRBV7-8 and TRBJ2-4; 10 bases agree with TRBD1. Trimming removed 1 base from V and 8 bases from J; junction bases left unmatched: 8. The length of the CDR3 is 16 residues. Germline V gene sequence: CDR1 SGHVS, CDR2 FQNEAQ.

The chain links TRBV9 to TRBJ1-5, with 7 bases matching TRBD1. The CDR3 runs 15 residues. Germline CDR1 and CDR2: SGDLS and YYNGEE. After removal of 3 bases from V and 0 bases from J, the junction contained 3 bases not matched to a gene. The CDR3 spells CASSARDSSNQPQHF. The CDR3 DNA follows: TGTGCCAGCAGCGCCCGGGACAGTAGCAATCAGCCCCAGCATTTT.

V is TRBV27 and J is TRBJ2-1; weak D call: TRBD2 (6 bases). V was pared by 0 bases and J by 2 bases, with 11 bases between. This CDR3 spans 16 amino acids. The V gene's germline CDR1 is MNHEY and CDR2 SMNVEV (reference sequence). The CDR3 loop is CASSLSPAGTYNEQFF. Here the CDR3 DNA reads TGTGCCAGCAGTTTATCCCCTGCGGGGACCTACAATGAGCAGTTCTTC.

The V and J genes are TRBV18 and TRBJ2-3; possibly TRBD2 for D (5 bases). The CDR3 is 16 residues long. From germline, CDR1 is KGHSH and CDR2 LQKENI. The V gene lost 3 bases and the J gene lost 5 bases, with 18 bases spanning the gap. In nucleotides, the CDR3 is TGTGCCAGCTCACCCCCCGGGCTAGCCTTTGGAGATACGCAGTATTTT. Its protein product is CASSPPGLAFGDTQYF.

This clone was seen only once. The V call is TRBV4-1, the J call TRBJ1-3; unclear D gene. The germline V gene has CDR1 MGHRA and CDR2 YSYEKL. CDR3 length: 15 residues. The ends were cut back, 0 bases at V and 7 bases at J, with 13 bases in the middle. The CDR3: CASSQDYKAANTIYF. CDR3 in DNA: TGCGCCAGCAGCCAAGATTACAAGGCGGCGAACACCATATATTTT.

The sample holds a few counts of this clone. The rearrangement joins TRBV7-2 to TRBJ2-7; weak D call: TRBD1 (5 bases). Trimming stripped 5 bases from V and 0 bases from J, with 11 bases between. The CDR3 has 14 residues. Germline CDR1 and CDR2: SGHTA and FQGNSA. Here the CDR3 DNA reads TGTGCCAGCAGCGGACCGACAGACTCCTACGAGCAGTACTTC. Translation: CASSGPTDSYEQYF.

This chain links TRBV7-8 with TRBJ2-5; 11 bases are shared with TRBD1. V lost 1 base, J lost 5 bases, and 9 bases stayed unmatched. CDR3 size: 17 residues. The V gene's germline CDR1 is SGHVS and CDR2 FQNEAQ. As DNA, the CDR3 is TGTGCCAGCAGCTTAGGGGAGAGGACAGGGGGCACGGAGACCCAGTACTTC. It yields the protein CASSLGERTGGTETQYF.

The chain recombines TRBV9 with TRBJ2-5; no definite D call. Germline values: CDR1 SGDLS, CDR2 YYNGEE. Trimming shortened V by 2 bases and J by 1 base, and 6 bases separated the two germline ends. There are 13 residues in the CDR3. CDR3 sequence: CASSVTGQETQYF. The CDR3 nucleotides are TGTGCCAGCAGCGTTACGGGCCAAGAGACCCAGTACTTC.

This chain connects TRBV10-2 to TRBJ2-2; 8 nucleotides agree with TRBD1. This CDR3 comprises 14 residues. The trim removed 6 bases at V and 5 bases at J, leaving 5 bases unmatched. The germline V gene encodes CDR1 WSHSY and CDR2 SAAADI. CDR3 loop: CASRPDRGTGELFF. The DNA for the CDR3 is TGCGCCAGCAGGCCTGACAGGGGAACCGGGGAGCTGTTTTTT.

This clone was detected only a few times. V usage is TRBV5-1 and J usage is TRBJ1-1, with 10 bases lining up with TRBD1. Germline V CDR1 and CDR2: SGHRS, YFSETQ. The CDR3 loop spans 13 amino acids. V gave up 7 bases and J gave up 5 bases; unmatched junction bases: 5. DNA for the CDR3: TGCGCCAGCGGGGGACAGGGGAGTACTGAAGCTTTCTTT. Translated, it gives CASGGQGSTEAFF.

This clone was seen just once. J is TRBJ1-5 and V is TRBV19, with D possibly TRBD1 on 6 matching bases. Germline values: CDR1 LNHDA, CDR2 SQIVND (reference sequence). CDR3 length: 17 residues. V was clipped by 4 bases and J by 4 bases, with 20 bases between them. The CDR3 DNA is TGTGCCAGTAGTAGGTGGGGGCCCACCGGTGAGAATCAGCCCCAGCATTTT. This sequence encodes CASSRWGPTGENQPQHF.

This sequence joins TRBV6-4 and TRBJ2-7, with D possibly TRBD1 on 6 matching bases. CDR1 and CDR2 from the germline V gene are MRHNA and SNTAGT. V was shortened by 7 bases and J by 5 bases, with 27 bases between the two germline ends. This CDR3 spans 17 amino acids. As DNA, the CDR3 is TGTGCCAGCAATATAAATATACCACAGGGTACTCCCCACGAGCAGTACTTC. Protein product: CASNINIPQGTPHEQYF.

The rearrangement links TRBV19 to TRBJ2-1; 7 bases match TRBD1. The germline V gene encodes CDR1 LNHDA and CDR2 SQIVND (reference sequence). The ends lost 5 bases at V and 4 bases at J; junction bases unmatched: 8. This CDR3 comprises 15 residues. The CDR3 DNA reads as TGTGCCAGTAGTTACCGGGACAGTGTATACAATGAGCAGTTCTTC. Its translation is CASSYRDSVYNEQFF.

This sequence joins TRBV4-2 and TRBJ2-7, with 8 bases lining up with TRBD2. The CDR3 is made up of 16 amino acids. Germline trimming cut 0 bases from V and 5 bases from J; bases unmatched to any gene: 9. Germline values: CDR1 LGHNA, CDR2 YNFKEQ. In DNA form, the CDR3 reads TGTGCCAGCAGCCAAGATAGAACGGGAGGGAGGGACGAGCAGTACTTC. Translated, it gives CASSQDRTGGRDEQYF.